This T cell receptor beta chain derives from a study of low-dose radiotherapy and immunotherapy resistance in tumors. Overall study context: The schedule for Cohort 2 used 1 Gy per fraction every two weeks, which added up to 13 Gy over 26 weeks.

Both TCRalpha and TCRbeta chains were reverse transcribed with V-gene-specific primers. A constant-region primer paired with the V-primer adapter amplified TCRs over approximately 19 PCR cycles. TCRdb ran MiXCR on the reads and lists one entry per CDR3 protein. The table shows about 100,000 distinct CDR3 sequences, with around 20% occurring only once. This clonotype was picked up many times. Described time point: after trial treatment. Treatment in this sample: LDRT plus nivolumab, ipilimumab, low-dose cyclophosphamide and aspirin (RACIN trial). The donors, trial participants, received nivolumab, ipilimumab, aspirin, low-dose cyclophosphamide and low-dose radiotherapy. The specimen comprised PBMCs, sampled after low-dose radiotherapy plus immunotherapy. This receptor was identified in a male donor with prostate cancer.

The chain's CDR3 is CASSFGQAVSGANVLTF. CDR3 nucleotides: TGTGCCAGCAGCTTCGGACAGGCGGTCTCTGGGGCCAACGTCCTGACTTTC. The chain carries TRBV7-6 and TRBJ2-6; the match to TRBD1 covers 7 bases. V lost 3 bases, J lost 0 bases, and 5 bases stayed unmatched. CDR1 SGHVS and CDR2 FNYEAQ come from the germline V gene. The CDR3 spans 17 residues.